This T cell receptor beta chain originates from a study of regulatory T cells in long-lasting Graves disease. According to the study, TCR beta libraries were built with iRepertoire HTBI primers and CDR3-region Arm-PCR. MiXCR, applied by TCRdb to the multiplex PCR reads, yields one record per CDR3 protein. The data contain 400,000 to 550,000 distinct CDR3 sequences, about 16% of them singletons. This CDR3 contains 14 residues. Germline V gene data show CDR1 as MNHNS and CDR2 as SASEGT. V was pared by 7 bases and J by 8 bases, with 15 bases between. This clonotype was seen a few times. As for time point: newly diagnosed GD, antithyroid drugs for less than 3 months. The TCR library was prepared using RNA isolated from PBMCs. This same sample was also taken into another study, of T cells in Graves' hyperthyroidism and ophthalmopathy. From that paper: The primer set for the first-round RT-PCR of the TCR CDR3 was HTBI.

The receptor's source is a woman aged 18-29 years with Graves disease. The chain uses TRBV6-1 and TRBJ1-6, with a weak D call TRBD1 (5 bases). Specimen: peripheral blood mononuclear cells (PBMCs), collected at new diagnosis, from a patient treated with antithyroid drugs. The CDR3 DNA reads TGTGCCAGCACCCGGGGGGGGAGAGATTCACCCCTCCACTTT. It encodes CASTRGGRDSPLHF.